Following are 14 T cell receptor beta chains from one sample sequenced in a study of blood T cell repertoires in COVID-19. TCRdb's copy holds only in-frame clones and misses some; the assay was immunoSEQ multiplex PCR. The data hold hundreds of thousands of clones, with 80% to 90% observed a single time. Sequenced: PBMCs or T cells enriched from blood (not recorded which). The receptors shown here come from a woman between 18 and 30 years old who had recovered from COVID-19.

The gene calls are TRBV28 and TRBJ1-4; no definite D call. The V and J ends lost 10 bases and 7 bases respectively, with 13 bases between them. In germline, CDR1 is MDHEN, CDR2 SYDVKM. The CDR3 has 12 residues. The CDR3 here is CAITSAAEKLFF. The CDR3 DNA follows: TGTGCCATCACCAGTGCGGCTGAAAAACTGTTTTTT.

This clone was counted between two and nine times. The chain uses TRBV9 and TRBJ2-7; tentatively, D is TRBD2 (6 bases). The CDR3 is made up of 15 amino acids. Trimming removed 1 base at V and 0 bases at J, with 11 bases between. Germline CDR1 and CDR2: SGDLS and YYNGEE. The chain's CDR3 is CASSVNAGYSYEQYF. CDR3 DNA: TGTGCCAGCAGCGTAAATGCGGGATACTCCTACGAGCAGTACTTC.

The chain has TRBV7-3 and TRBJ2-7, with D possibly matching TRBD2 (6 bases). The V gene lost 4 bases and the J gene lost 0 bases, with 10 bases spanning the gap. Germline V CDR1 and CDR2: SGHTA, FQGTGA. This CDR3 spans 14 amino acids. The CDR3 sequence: CASSSGTGSYEQYF. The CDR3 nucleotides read TGTGCCAGCAGCTCCGGGACTGGCTCCTACGAGCAGTACTTC. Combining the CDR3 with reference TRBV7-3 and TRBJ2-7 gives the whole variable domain GAGVSQTPSNKVTEKGKYVELRCDPISGHTALYWYRQSLGQGPEFLIYFQGTGAADDSGLPNDRFFAVRPEGSVSTLKIQRTERGDSAVYLCASSSGTGSYEQYFGPGTRLTVT.

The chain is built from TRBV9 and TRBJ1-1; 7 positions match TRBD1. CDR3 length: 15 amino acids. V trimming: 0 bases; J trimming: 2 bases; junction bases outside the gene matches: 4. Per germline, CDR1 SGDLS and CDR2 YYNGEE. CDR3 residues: CASSVGSGGNTEAFF. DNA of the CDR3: TGTGCCAGCAGCGTAGGGTCAGGGGGAAACACTGAAGCTTTCTTT.

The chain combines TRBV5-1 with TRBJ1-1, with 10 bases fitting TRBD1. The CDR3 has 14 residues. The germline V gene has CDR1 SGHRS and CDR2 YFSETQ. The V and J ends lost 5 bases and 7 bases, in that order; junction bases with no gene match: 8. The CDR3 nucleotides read TGCGCCAGCAGACCGACAGGGGGCGGGCGTGAAGCTTTCTTT. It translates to CASRPTGGGREAFF.

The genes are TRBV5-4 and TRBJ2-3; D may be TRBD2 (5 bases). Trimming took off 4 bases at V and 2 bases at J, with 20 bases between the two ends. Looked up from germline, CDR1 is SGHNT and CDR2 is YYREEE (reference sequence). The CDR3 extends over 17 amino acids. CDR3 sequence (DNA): TGTGCCAGCAGCCAAAGGGTAACAGCGGATTACACAGATACGCAGTATTTT. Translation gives CASSQRVTADYTDTQYF.

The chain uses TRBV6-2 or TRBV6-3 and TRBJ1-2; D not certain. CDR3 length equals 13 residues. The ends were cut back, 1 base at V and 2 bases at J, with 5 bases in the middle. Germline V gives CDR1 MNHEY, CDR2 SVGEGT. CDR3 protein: CASSYFENYGYTF. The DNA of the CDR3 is TGTGCCAGCAGTTACTTCGAGAACTATGGCTACACCTTC.

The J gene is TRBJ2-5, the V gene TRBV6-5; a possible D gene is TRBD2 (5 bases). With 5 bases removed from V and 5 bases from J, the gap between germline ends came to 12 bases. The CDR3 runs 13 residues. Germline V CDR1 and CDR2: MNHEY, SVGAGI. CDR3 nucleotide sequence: TGTGCCAGCAGTCGTGATGAGCGGGAGACCCAGTACTTC. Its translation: CASSRDERETQYF.

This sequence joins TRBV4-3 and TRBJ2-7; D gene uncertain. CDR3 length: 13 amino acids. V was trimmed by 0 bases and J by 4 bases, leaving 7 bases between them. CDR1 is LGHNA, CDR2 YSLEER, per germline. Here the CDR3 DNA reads TGCGCCAGCAGCCAAGATCGGTGGTACGAGCAGTACTTC. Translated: CASSQDRWYEQYF.

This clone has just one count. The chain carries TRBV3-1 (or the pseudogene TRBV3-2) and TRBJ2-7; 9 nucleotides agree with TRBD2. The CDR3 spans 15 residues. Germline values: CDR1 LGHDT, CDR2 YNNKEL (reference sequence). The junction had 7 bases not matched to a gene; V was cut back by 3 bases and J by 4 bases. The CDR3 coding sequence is TGTGCCAGCAGCCACGCGGGGGGGGAAACGTACGAGCAGTACTTC. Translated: CASSHAGGETYEQYF.

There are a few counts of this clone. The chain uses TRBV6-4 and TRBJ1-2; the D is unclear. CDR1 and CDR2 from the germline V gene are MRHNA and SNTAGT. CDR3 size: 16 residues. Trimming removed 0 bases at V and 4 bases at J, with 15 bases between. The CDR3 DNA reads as TGTGCCAGCAGTGACTCTGACGGCGGGGTAGGCTATGGCTACACCTTC. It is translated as CASSDSDGGVGYGYTF.

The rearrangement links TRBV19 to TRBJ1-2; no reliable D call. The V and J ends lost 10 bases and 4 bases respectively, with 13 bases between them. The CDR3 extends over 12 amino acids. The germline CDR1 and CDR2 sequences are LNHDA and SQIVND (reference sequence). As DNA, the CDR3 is TGTGCCACCCGCCGAGATTTCTATGGCTACACCTTC. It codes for CATRRDFYGYTF.

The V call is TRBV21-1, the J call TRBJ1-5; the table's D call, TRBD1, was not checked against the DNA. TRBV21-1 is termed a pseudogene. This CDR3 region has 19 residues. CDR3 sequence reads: CASSMQGSRRSYSNQPQHF. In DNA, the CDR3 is TGTGCCAGCAGCATGCAGGGCTCCCGACGGTCGTATAGCAATCAGCCCCAGCATTTT.

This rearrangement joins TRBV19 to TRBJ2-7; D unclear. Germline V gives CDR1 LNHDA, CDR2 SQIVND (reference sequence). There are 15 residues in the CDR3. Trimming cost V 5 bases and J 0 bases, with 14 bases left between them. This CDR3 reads CASSWSSDTSYEQYF. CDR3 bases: TGTGCCAGTAGTTGGTCGTCAGACACCTCCTACGAGCAGTACTTC.